The 5 T cell receptor beta chains reported below all come from one sample, sequenced in a study of T cell responses to AZD1222 COVID-19 vaccine. Clones were read by immunoSEQ multiplex PCR, and TCRdb kept only the in-frame ones, dropping some. This table has 80,000 or so clones, around four fifths appearing once. The source material was peripheral blood, sampled on day 0 of AZD1222 vaccination. The receptors originated from an adult in good health.

The genes are TRBV10-2 and TRBJ2-2; D is perhaps TRBD2 (6 bases). The V gene lost 2 bases and the J gene lost 1 base, with 8 bases spanning the gap. This CDR3 has 15 residues. The germline V gene encodes CDR1 WSHSY and CDR2 SAAADI. CDR3 sequence (DNA): TGCGCCAGCAGTGAGGGGGGACTGAACACCGGGGAGCTGTTTTTT. This codes for CASSEGGLNTGELFF.

J is TRBJ1-2 and V is TRBV12-3 or TRBV12-4; TRBD1 might be the D (6 bases). V dropped 2 bases and J dropped 8 bases, with 12 bases sitting between them. The CDR3 sequence is 13 residues long. CDR3: CASSLWQGNGYTF. The CDR3 region has the DNA TGTGCCAGCAGTTTATGGCAGGGGAACGGCTACACCTTC.

The chain couples TRBV4-3 to TRBJ1-2; D is unclear. Per germline, CDR1 LGHNA and CDR2 YSLEER. The CDR3 length is 13 residues. Trimming pared 3 bases from V and 4 bases from J, leaving 9 bases between. This CDR3 reads CASSHGEGYGYTF. CDR3 DNA sequence: TGCGCCAGCAGCCACGGGGAAGGCTATGGCTACACCTTC.

CDR3 DNA sequence: TGTGCCAGCACCCCCGGGGGAGATACGCAGTATTTT. Translating it yields CASTPGGDTQYF. This chain connects TRBV7-9 to TRBJ2-3; possible D gene TRBD2, 6 bases. The CDR3 contains 12 residues. Germline values: CDR1 SEHNR, CDR2 FQNEAQ (reference sequence). V lost 7 bases, J lost 5 bases, and 10 bases lay in between.

The chain recombines TRBV2 with TRBJ1-4; no definite D call. Germline CDR1 reads SNHLY; CDR2 reads FYNNEI. This CDR3 spans 15 amino acids. V lost 7 bases to trimming and J lost 0 bases, with 12 bases between them. In DNA, the CDR3 is TGTGCCAGCAAGATAACAGACGCAACTAATGAAAAACTGTTTTTT. Amino acid sequence: CASKITDATNEKLFF. Full variable domain (rest looked up from reference TRBV2 and TRBJ1-4): EPEVTQTPSHQVTQMGQEVILRCVPISNHLYFYWYRQILGQKVEFLVSFYNNEISEKSEIFDDQFSVERPDGSNFTLKIRSTKLEDSAMYFCASKITDATNEKLFFGSGTQLSVL.